This T cell receptor (beta chain) was recorded in a study of CD8 T cells in ankylosing spondylitis (dated by TCRdb to between 2016 and 2019). As for the study more broadly: The study set out to find disease-linked TCR variants by profiling T cell receptor beta repertoires in ankylosing spondylitis patients and healthy donors. Peripheral blood samples were taken, and synovial fluid was additionally collected from ankylosing spondylitis patients. The full study cohort comprised around 23 ankylosing spondylitis patients and about 110 healthy donors.

Study-wide conclusions, independent of this receptor: Significant enrichment of the disease-linked clones was reported in matched synovial fluid samples from ankylosing spondylitis patients. Some of the motif variants had been reported before in the synovial fluid and blood of reactive arthritis patients, a finding that suggests common disease-initiation mechanisms. The disease-linked clones showed a CD8+ phenotype and occurred at relatively low frequencies in peripheral blood. Blood from ankylosing spondylitis patients appeared to be characterized by a TCR beta motif composed of under ten highly homologous amino acid variants.

Instrument on record: Illumina HiSeq 2500. Quantitative 5'-RACE with molecular barcodes was the method used to prepare the TCR beta libraries. The original methods were these. A new computational method based on a probabilistic model of VDJ rearrangement was used to identify disease-linked TCR variants. The public sequencing data were trimmed at Q25 with fastp and processed into clonotypes with MiXCR by TCRdb, which kept only in-frame beta chains. A single entry per CDR3 protein holds the most common genes and DNA from its merged rows. These V and J calls are TCRdb output, not the study's own analysis. This sample is represented by a few hundred thousand distinct CDR3 sequences; roughly a quarter of them were singletons. Of the sample, less than 0.75% is held by the ten largest clones. This clonotype showed up many times. Its specific antigen is unknown. No base quality information exists; no much larger clone differs at one position.

The sample was blood, either unsorted or a sorted T cell fraction (not recorded which). This clonotype was obtained from a male donor with ankylosing spondylitis or in good health (not recorded which).

The CDR3: CASSLGWGQNYNEKLFF. The nucleotide sequence reads as follows: TGTGCCAGCAGTTTAGGGTGGGGACAGAACTATAATGAAAAACTGTTTTTT. The V and J segments used are TRBV12-3 or TRBV12-4 and TRBJ1-4, and 7 bases in between align with TRBD1. The V end gives up 1 base and the J end 4 bases, leaving 9 bases in the junction not matched to a gene. Including the terminal cysteine and phenylalanine, the CDR3 comprises 17 residues. Of the read, only the CDR3 DNA is kept; its 51 bases are in frame from base 1.